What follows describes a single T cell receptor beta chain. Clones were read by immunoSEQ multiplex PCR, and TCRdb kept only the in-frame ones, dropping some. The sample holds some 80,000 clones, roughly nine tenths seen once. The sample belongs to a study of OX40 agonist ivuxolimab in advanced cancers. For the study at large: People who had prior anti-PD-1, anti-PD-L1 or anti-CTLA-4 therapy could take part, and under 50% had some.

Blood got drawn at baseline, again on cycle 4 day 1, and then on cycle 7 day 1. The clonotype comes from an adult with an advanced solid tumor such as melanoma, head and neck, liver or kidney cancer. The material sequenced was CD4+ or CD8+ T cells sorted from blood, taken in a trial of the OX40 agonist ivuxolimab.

CDR3 sequence: CASTTSRGVYGYTF. The CDR3 region has the DNA TGTGCCAGCACCACCTCCAGGGGGGTTTATGGCTACACCTTC. The chain uses TRBV7-2 and TRBJ1-2; 7 bases map to TRBD1. CDR1 is SGHTA and CDR2 is FQGNSA in the germline V gene. CDR3 length: 14 residues. The V and J ends lost 7 bases and 5 bases, in that order; junction bases with no gene match: 10.